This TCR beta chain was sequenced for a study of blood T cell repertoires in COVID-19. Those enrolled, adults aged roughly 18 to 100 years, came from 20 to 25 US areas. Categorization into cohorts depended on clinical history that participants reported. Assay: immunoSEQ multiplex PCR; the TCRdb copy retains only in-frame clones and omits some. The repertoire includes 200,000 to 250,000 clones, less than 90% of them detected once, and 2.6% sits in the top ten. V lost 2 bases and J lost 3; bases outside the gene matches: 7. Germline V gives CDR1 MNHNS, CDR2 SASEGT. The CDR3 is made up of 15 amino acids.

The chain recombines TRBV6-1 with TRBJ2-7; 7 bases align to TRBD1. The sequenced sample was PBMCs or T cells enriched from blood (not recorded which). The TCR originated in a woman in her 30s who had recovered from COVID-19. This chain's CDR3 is CASSERGRQGYEQYF. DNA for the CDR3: TGTGCCAGCAGTGAAAGGGGGCGACAGGGCTACGAGCAGTACTTC.